Listed below are T cell receptor beta chains from one sample, sequenced in a study of blood T cell repertoires in COVID-19. Method: immunoSEQ multiplex PCR; TCRdb's copy keeps in-frame clones and lacks some. Of about 200,000 clones in the sample, more than 85% were seen once. Sequencing input: peripheral blood. The receptors derive from a man in his 60s with acute or convalescent COVID-19. CDR3s include the opening cysteine and the closing phenylalanine or tryptophan. The D gene is left open where the match is weak. The size field is filled for only some rows; it gives once, few, many or a size class.

d_call j_call clone_size v_call cdr3_nt cdr3_aa
- TRBJ2-5 - TRBV2 TGTGCCAGCAGTGAAGATAGGAGACGGGGGGAGACCCAGTACTTC CASSEDRRRGETQYF
- TRBJ2-5 once TRBV12-3/TRBV12-4 TGTGCCAGCAGCTACGGCAGGGAGACCCAGTACTTC CASSYGRETQYF
- TRBJ1-2 - TRBV19 TGTGCCAGTAAGACAGGCTACCTTAACTATGGCTACACCTTC CASKTGYLNYGYTF
- TRBJ1-5 - TRBV30 TGTGCCTGGAGTGGGACACTTGGAAATCAGCCCCAGCATTTT CAWSGTLGNQPQHF
- TRBJ2-3 - TRBV3-1/TRBV3-2 TGTGCCAGCATATGGTTGCTAGGGGGCACAGATACGCAGTATTTT CASIWLLGGTDTQYF
- TRBJ1-3 - TRBV18 TGTGCCAGCTCGCTCCAGGGTTCTGGAAACACCATATATTTT CASSLQGSGNTIYF
- TRBJ1-2 few TRBV12-3/TRBV12-4 TGTGCCAGCACCCTGGGGGGGTTTGGCTACACCTTC CASTLGGFGYTF
- TRBJ2-2 - TRBV18 TGTGCCAGCTCTCCCTTGGGGGCCTCGAACACCGGGGAGCTGTTTTTT CASSPLGASNTGELFF
- TRBJ2-3 - TRBV10-1 TGCGCCAGCAGTGAGATAGGGACTTTTAGCACAGATACGCAGTATTTT CASSEIGTFSTDTQYF
TRBD2 TRBJ2-3 once TRBV7-8 TGTGCCAGCAGCTTAGGGCTAGCGGGACGATATACCACAGATACGCAGTATTTT CASSLGLAGRYTTDTQYF
- TRBJ1-2 - TRBV7-9 TGTGCCAGCAGCCCTCAGACACACTATGGCTACACCTTC CASSPQTHYGYTF
- TRBJ1-6 - TRBV18 TGTGCCAGCTCACCTCGTGACCTGGGAGACGAGTCTAATTCACCCCTCCACTTT CASSPRDLGDESNSPLHF
- TRBJ2-7 - TRBV11-2 TGTGCCAGCAGCTCTGGTAGGACAACACTCTACGAGCAGTACTTC CASSSGRTTLYEQYF